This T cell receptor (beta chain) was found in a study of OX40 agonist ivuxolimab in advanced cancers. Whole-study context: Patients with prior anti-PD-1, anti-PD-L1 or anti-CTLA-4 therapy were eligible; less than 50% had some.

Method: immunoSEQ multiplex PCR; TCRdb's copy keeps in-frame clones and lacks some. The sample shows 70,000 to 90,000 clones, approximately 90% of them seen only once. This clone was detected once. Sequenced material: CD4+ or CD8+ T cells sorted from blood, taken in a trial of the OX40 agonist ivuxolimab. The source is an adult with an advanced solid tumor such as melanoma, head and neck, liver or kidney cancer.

The CDR3 is CASSWGTTSEAFF. CDR3 nucleotide sequence: TGTGCCAGCAGCTGGGGGACCACCTCTGAAGCTTTCTTT. The chain uses TRBV7-9 and TRBJ1-1; weak D call: TRBD1 (5 bases). Germline CDR1 SEHNR, CDR2 FQNEAQ (reference sequence). This CDR3 has 13 residues. V shed 4 bases and J shed 6 bases, with 12 bases lying between them.